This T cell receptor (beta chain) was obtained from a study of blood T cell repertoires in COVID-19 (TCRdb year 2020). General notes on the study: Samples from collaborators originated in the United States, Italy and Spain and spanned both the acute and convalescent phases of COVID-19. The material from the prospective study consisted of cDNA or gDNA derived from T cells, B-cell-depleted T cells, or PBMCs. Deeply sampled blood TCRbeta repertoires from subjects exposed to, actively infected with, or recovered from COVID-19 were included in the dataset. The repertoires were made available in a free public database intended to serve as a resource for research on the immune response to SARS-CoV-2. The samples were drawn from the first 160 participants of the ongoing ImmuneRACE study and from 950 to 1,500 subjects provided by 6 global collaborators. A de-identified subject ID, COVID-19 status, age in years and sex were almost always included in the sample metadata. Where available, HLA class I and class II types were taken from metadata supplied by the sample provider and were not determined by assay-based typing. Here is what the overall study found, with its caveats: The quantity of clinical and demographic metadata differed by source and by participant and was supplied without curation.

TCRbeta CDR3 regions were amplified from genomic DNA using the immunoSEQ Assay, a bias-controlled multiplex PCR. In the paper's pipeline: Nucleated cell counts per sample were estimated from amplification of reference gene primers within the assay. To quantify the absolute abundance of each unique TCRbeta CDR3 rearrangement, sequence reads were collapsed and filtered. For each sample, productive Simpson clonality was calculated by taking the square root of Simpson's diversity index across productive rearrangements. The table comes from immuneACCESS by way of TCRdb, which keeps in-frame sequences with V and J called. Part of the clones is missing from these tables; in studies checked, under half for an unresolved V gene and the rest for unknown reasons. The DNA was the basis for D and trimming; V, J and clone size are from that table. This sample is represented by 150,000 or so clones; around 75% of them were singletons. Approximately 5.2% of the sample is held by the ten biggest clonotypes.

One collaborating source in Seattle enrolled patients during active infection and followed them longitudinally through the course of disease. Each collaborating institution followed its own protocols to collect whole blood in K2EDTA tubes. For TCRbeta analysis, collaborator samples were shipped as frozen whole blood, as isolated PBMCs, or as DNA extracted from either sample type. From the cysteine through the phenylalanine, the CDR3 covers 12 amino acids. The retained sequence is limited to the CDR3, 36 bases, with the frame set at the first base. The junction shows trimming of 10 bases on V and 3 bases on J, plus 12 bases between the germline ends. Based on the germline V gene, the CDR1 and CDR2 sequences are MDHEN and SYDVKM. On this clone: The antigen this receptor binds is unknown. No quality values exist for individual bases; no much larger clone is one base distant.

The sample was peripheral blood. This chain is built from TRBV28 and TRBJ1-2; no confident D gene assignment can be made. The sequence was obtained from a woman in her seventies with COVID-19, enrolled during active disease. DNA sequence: TGTGCCACCACGAGAGGAGACTATGGCTACACCTTC. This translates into CATTRGDYGYTF.